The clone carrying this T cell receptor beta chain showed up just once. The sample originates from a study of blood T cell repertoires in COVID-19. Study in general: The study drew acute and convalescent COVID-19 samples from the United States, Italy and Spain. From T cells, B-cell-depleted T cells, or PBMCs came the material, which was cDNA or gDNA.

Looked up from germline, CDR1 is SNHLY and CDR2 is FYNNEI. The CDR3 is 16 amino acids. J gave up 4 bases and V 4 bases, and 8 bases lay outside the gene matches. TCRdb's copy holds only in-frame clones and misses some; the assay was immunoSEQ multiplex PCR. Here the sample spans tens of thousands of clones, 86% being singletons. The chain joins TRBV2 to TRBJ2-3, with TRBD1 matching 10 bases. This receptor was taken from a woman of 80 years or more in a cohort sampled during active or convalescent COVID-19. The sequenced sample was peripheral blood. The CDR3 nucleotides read TGTGCCAGCAGTGTGGGAGACAGGGGGCGCGCAGATACGCAGTATTTT. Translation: CASSVGDRGRADTQYF. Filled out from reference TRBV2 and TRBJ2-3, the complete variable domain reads EPEVTQTPSHQVTQMGQEVILRCVPISNHLYFYWYRQILGQKVEFLVSFYNNEISEKSEIFDDQFSVERPDGSNFTLKIRSTKLEDSAMYFCASSVGDRGRADTQYFGPGTRLTVL.